Each of the 31 T cell receptor beta chains below was sequenced from the same sample in a study of T cells in Graves' hyperthyroidism and ophthalmopathy. Amplification of TCR beta CDR3 regions was performed using RNA transcripts as template. First-round RT-PCR targeting the TCR CDR3 was performed with the HTBI primer set. One entry per CDR3 protein results from TCRdb running MiXCR on the multiplex PCR reads. In the table there are a few hundred thousand distinct CDR3 sequences, about half of which are singletons. The sample comprised peripheral blood or thyroid tissue (not recorded which). The receptors were gathered from an adult woman with Graves' disease, either hyperthyroidism or ophthalmopathy (not recorded which).

This clonotype has at least ten counts. The chain is built from TRBV4-2 and TRBJ2-7; 8 positions match TRBD2. Germline V CDR1 and CDR2: LGHNA, YNFKEQ. The CDR3 sequence is 17 residues long. The junction had 13 bases not matched to a gene; V was cut back by 4 bases and J by 2 bases. As DNA, the CDR3 is TGTGCCAGCAGCCCTGGCCTAGCGGGCGTAGGGACCTACGAGCAGTACTTC. The encoded protein is CASSPGLAGVGTYEQYF.

CDR3 nucleotides: TGTGCCATCGCGATTATAGCGGGGGTGGGGACCCAGTACTTC. It is translated as CAIAIIAGVGTQYF. This chain links TRBV7-2 with TRBJ2-5; 9 positions agree with TRBD2. The CDR3 has 14 amino acids. The ends lost 10 bases at V and 7 bases at J; junction bases unmatched: 13. Germline CDR1 reads SGHTA; CDR2 reads FQGNSA.

This clonotype was picked up many times. The chain links TRBV2 to TRBJ2-5, with D hard to call. This CDR3 is built from 10 residues. Trimming took 6 bases from V and 5 from J, leaving 4 bases between them. Germline V gives CDR1 SNHLY, CDR2 FYNNEI. CDR3 bases: TGTGCCAGCAGAGGGGAGACCCAGTACTTC. Amino acids: CASRGETQYF. The full variable domain, in which reference TRBV2 and TRBJ2-5 provide the parts outside the CDR3, is EPEVTQTPSHQVTQMGQEVILRCVPISNHLYFYWYRQILGQKVEFLVSFYNNEISEKSEIFDDQFSVERPDGSNFTLKIRSTKLEDSAMYFCASRGETQYFGPGTRLLVL.

This chain connects TRBV30 to TRBJ1-1, with a tentative D call TRBD1 (5 bases). Trimming took 2 bases from V and 1 from J, leaving 8 bases between them. This CDR3 contains 13 residues. CDR1 is GTSNPN, CDR2 SVGIG, per germline (reference sequence). This chain's CDR3 is CAWSSTGNTEAFF. The CDR3 nucleotides are TGTGCCTGGAGTTCCACAGGGAACACTGAAGCTTTCTTT.

In regard to this clonotype: The CDR3 ends on some other residue instead of the conserved phenylalanine or tryptophan, so this is likely a read error. It is unclear where the CDR3 begins or ends on the DNA, so no DNA is shown, and the CDR3 is as TCRdb lists it. The chain links TRBV5-1 to TRBJ1-1. The CDR3 comprises 8 residues, both ends counted. CDR1 is SGHRS, CDR2 YFSETQ, per germline. The CDR3 protein is CASSLVFQ.

In its sample, this clonotype was seen many times. The chain is built from TRBV4-3 and TRBJ2-6, with unresolved D. V lost 0 bases and J lost 1, with 7 bases in between. Germline V gives CDR1 LGHNA, CDR2 YSLEER. The CDR3 is made up of 16 amino acids. In DNA, the CDR3 is TGCGCCAGCAGCCAAGATTTTTTTTCTGGGGCCAACGTCCTGACTTTC. This codes for CASSQDFFSGANVLTF.

Ten or more counts support this clonotype. The gene calls are TRBV7-2 and TRBJ2-2, with unresolved D. Germline assignment: CDR1 SGHTA and CDR2 FQGNSA. Trimming stripped 2 bases from V and 10 bases from J, with 11 bases between. This CDR3 has 13 amino acids. In DNA form, the CDR3 reads TGTGCCAGCAGCTTATTGGGGTCCGTGGAGCTGTTTTTT. This encodes CASSLLGSVELFF.

The chain couples TRBV29-1 to TRBJ2-7; 7 bases are a match to TRBD1. Germline trimming cut 3 bases from V and 0 bases from J; bases unmatched to any gene: 5. The CDR3 has 14 residues. The germline V gene encodes CDR1 SQVTM and CDR2 ANQGSEA. CDR3 amino acids: CSVEDGDSSYEQYF. The CDR3, as DNA: TGCAGCGTTGAGGATGGGGACAGCTCCTACGAGCAGTACTTC.

The CDR3 sequence is CASSWDRKDSPLHF. CDR3 sequence (DNA): TGTGCCAGCAGTTGGGACAGAAAGGATTCACCCCTCCACTTT. The gene calls are TRBV9 and TRBJ1-6, with 7 nucleotides matching TRBD1. V lost 5 bases to trimming and J lost 8 bases; unmatched junction nucleotides: 7. Germline CDR1 SGDLS, CDR2 YYNGEE. The CDR3 extends over 14 amino acids.

Only one count was recorded for this clonotype. This chain uses TRBV10-3 with TRBJ2-7; no definite D call. The V gene's germline CDR1 is ENHRY and CDR2 SYGVKD. V was pared by 6 bases and J by 0 bases, with 12 bases between. The CDR3 length is 14 residues. CDR3 sequence: CAIRATEISYEQYF. In nucleotides, the CDR3 is TGTGCCATCAGGGCTACAGAGATCTCCTACGAGCAGTACTTC.

The rearrangement uses TRBV7-3 and TRBJ2-5; TRBD1 matches at 7 bases. The CDR3 is 16 amino acids. CDR1 and CDR2 from the germline V gene are SGHTA and FQGTGA. Trimming removed 5 bases from V and 5 bases from J; junction bases left unmatched: 14. This CDR3 reads CASSPDRDNTGETQYF. DNA of the CDR3: TGTGCCAGCAGCCCCGACAGGGACAACACCGGGGAGACCCAGTACTTC.

The chain joins TRBV6-5 to TRBJ2-7; 10 bases map to TRBD2. Unmatched junction bases numbered 7, after V lost 7 bases and J lost 1 base. CDR1 and CDR2 (germline): MNHEY, SVGAGI. The CDR3 contains 15 residues. The CDR3 is CASNPLAGASYEQYF. Written as DNA, the CDR3 is TGTGCCAGCAACCCTCTAGCGGGAGCGTCCTACGAGCAGTACTTC.

V gene TRBV19 combines with J gene TRBJ2-5, with D uncertain. TRBJ2-1 explains the end of the DNA better; the J call may be wrong. CDR1 and CDR2 (germline): LNHDA, SQIVND (reference sequence). CDR3 length: 12 amino acids. The CDR3 DNA reads TGTGCCAGTAGTATTTTTCCCAATGAGCAGTTCTTC. Its translation: CASSIFPNEQFF.

This clonotype was picked up many times. The CDR3 DNA reads TGCGCCAGCAGCCAGGCACCCGGGACTGACAATTCACCCCTCCACTTT. It codes for CASSQAPGTDNSPLHF. The V gene is TRBV4-1, the J gene TRBJ1-6; tentatively, D is TRBD1 (5 bases). Germline V gene lookup returns CDR1 MGHRA and CDR2 YSYEKL. CDR3 length: 16 amino acids. The V end was cut by 3 bases, the J end by 7 bases, with 16 bases between.

V is TRBV29-1 and J is TRBJ1-2, with TRBD1 matching 7 bases. V lost 8 bases to trimming and J lost 12 bases; unmatched junction nucleotides: 15. The CDR3 loop spans 12 amino acids. The germline CDR1 and CDR2 sequences are SQVTM and ANQGSEA. CDR3 DNA: TGCAGCCGCCAGCGGACAGGCCCCGTTGACACCTTC. It encodes CSRQRTGPVDTF.

This clonotype showed up many times. The genes are TRBV6-2 or TRBV6-3 and TRBJ2-7, with 7 bases lining up with TRBD1. This CDR3 has 13 amino acids. Germline V lookup: CDR1 MNHEY, CDR2 SVGEGT. V was clipped by 7 bases and J by 6 bases; unmatched bases: 9. CDR3 in DNA: TGTGCCAGCACCCGGGACAGCTTGTCCGAGCAGTACTTC. Translation gives CASTRDSLSEQYF.

V and J are TRBV5-1 and TRBJ2-7; tentative D call: TRBD1 (5 bases). The CDR3 is 12 amino acids. Germline V gene lookup returns CDR1 SGHRS and CDR2 YFSETQ. V shed 3 bases and J shed 6 bases, with 10 bases lying between them. CDR3 residues: CASSSGISEQYF. The CDR3 DNA reads TGCGCCAGCAGCTCAGGGATTTCCGAGCAGTACTTC.

With respect to this clonotype: A much larger clone differs from this one at a single base, so this may be a read error. CDR3 sequence: CAGSINGYEQYF. CDR3 DNA sequence: TGTGCCGGCAGTATAAACGGCTACGAGCAGTACTTC. This chain uses TRBV7-2 with TRBJ2-7; D call uncertain. The germline gives CDR1 SGHTA, CDR2 FQGNSA. The CDR3 has 12 residues.

The chain couples TRBV7-9 to TRBJ2-5, with no clear D. From germline, CDR1 is SEHNR and CDR2 FQNEAQ (reference sequence). Between the trimmed V and J ends, which lost 5 bases and 5 bases, there was a span of 9 bases. This CDR3 contains 12 residues. The chain's CDR3 is CASSPNMETQYF. CDR3 bases: TGTGCCAGCAGCCCAAACATGGAGACCCAGTACTTC.

This clonotype was detected a few times. The V gene is TRBV6-2 or TRBV6-3, the J gene TRBJ2-6; a possible D gene is TRBD1 (6 bases). This CDR3 is built from 17 residues. The germline CDR1 and CDR2 sequences are MNHEY and SVGEGT. Trimming removed 2 bases at V and 0 bases at J, with 11 bases between. In nucleotides, the CDR3 is TGTGCCAGCAGTTACGCCGCAGGGGTCTCTGGGGCCAACGTCCTGACTTTC. Its protein is CASSYAAGVSGANVLTF.

This clonotype was seen repeatedly, ten times or more. The rearrangement uses TRBV7-8 and TRBJ1-1; possibly TRBD1 for D (5 bases). Germline-derived CDR1 and CDR2 are SGHVS and FQNEAQ. The CDR3 covers 13 residues. Trimming removed 5 bases from V and 6 bases from J, with 13 bases in between. The CDR3 here is CASSQPGRSEAFF. The DNA for the CDR3 is TGTGCCAGCAGCCAACCGGGACGGTCTGAAGCTTTCTTT. Full variable domain (outside the CDR3, taken from reference TRBV7-8 and TRBJ1-1): GAGVSQSPRYKVAKRGQDVALRCDPISGHVSLFWYQQALGQGPEFLTYFQNEAQLDKSGLPSDRFFAERPEGSVSTLKIQRTQQEDSAVYLCASSQPGRSEAFFGQGTRLTVV.

J is TRBJ2-6 and V is TRBV7-6; TRBD2 aligns across 8 bases. The germline CDR1 and CDR2 sequences are SGHVS and FNYEAQ. With 5 bases clipped from V and 3 bases from J, the junction kept 3 bases outside the gene matches. This CDR3 spans 15 amino acids. The CDR3 DNA is TGTGCCAGCAGCGGCGGGACTAGTGGGGCCAACGTCCTGACTTTC. This sequence encodes CASSGGTSGANVLTF.

This chain connects TRBV2 to TRBJ2-6, with D possibly TRBD2 on 5 matching bases. This CDR3 region has 12 residues. CDR1 is SNHLY, CDR2 FYNNEI, per germline. The V end was cut by 9 bases, the J end by 2 bases, with 5 bases between. CDR3 loop: CARLAGANVLTF. The CDR3 DNA is TGTGCCAGACTAGCTGGGGCCAACGTCCTGACTTTC.

J is TRBJ2-5 and V is TRBV28; D remains unclear. Trimming left V 10 bases short and J 5 bases short, with 8 bases between. The length of the CDR3 is 10 residues. Germline V gene sequence: CDR1 MDHEN, CDR2 SYDVKM. CDR3 loop: CATGYETQYF. The DNA of the CDR3 is TGTGCCACCGGGTACGAGACCCAGTACTTC. Full variable domain (rest looked up from reference TRBV28 and TRBJ2-5): DVKVTQSSRYLVKRTGEKVFLECVQDMDHENMFWYRQDPGLGLRLIYFSYDVKMKEKGDIPEGYSVSREKKERFSLILESASTNQTSMYLCATGYETQYFGPGTRLLVL.

The sample holds one count of this clonotype. The genes are TRBV29-1 and TRBJ1-2, with a tentative D call TRBD1 (5 bases). CDR3 size: 15 residues. From germline, CDR1 is SQVTM and CDR2 ANQGSEA. Between the trimmed V and J ends, which lost 4 bases and 4 bases, there was a span of 19 bases. The CDR3 DNA reads TGCAGCGTTGGAAAGATAACGACAGAATTCTATGGCTACACCTTC. Amino acid sequence: CSVGKITTEFYGYTF.

The CDR3 protein is CASSPFTGANVLTF. As DNA, the CDR3 is TGTGCCAGCAGCCCGTTTACTGGGGCCAACGTCCTGACTTTC. The V and J genes are TRBV7-2 and TRBJ2-6; D not resolved. Germline V gives CDR1 SGHTA, CDR2 FQGNSA. V was trimmed by 5 bases and J by 2 bases, leaving 7 bases between them. The CDR3 has 14 residues.

The chain joins TRBV9 to TRBJ1-5; no clear D gene. The germline V and J ends were trimmed by 0 bases and 0 bases, with 7 bases remaining between them. CDR3 length equals 15 residues. The germline gives CDR1 SGDLS, CDR2 YYNGEE. The CDR3 loop reads CASSVVEDSNQPQHF. Written as DNA, the CDR3 is TGTGCCAGCAGCGTAGTTGAGGATAGCAATCAGCCCCAGCATTTT.

V and J are TRBV7-8 and TRBJ2-1; D is ambiguous. Trimming removed 0 bases from V and 4 bases from J, with 10 bases in between. CDR3 length: 15 residues. Germline V CDR1 and CDR2: SGHVS, FQNEAQ. Here the CDR3 reads CASSLAPGFYNEQFF. The CDR3 DNA reads as TGTGCCAGCAGCTTAGCTCCGGGCTTTTACAATGAGCAGTTCTTC.

V is TRBV12-3 or TRBV12-4 and J is TRBJ1-2; D call uncertain. The CDR3 has 11 amino acids. With 4 bases removed from V and 11 bases from J, the gap between germline ends came to 11 bases. The CDR3 loop reads CASSSGLFYTF. Written as DNA, the CDR3 is TGTGCCAGCAGTTCCGGACTTTTTTACACCTTC.

V is TRBV7-9 and J is TRBJ2-5; D perhaps matches TRBD2 (5 bases). The CDR3 has 15 amino acids. CDR1 and CDR2 (germline): SEHNR, FQNEAQ (reference sequence). V was shortened by 7 bases and J by 5 bases, with 20 bases between the two germline ends. For the CDR3, the DNA is TGTGCCAGCACCGGTGAGGGTAGGATGATGGAGACCCAGTACTTC. Residues: CASTGEGRMMETQYF.

A word on this clonotype: The final CDR3 position lacks the conserved phenylalanine or tryptophan, pointing to a likely read error. The DNA is left out, because the CDR3 cannot be placed on it with certainty; the CDR3 is given as TCRdb lists it. This chain connects TRBV7-2 to TRBJ1-2. Termini included, the CDR3 measures 8 amino acids. Per the germline V gene, CDR1 is SGHTA and CDR2 is FQGNSA. This CDR3 is CASSLVPS.